A single sample gave rise to the 28 T cell receptor beta chains below, sequenced in a study of T cells generated in artificial thymic organoids. Reverse primers in the TRAC or TRBC constant regions drove separate semi-nested PCRs for TCRalpha and TCRbeta. TCRdb itself ran the 5' RACE reads through MiXCR, one entry per CDR3 protein. The sample lists 6,000 to 8,000 distinct CDR3 sequences, approximately 24% occurring once. The antigens of these receptors remain unknown. Human HSPCs were combined with MS5 stroma expressing human DLL1. Organoids were seeded with FACS-purified CD34+CD3- stem and progenitor cells depleted of residual T cells. Material for sequencing was naive CD8+ T cells grown in artificial thymic organoids from cord blood stem and progenitor cells. Sample subset: CD3+TCRalphabeta+CD8SP T cells; for blood, CD45RO-CCR7+ naive CD8+ T cells. All receptors derive from a human donor who gave cord blood stem cells for thymic organoid culture, a cardiac surgery patient who gave postnatal thymus, or a blood donor (not recorded which).

This clonotype appeared a few times. The chain links TRBV30 to TRBJ1-1; D remains ambiguous. This CDR3 region has 13 residues. Germline loops: CDR1 GTSNPN, CDR2 SVGIG (reference sequence). Trimming stripped 0 bases from V and 5 bases from J, with 10 bases between. The CDR3 is CAWSVLFRTEAFF. For the CDR3, the DNA is TGTGCCTGGAGTGTCCTGTTTAGGACTGAAGCTTTCTTT.

J is TRBJ1-2 and V is TRBV12-3 or TRBV12-4, with 8 bases that match TRBD1. Trimming removed 1 base from V and 6 bases from J; junction bases left unmatched: 7. The CDR3 spans 15 residues. The CDR3 here is CASSLGTGSRHGYTF. CDR3 sequence (DNA): TGTGCCAGCAGTTTAGGGACAGGGAGCCGGCATGGCTACACCTTC.

The genes are TRBV28 and TRBJ2-5; D is possibly TRBD1 (6 bases). Germline V gene data show CDR1 as MDHEN and CDR2 as SYDVKM. V gave up 3 bases and J gave up 5 bases, with 10 bases separating them. The CDR3 covers 13 residues. CDR3 protein: CASSLWGRETQYF. In DNA form, the CDR3 reads TGTGCCAGCAGTTTGTGGGGGCGCGAGACCCAGTACTTC.

V usage is TRBV7-6 and J usage is TRBJ2-2, with TRBD1 matching over 8 bases. This CDR3 is built from 18 residues. Germline CDR1 and CDR2: SGHVS and FNYEAQ. Trimming at V came to 0 bases and at J to 5 bases, leaving 11 bases not matched to a gene. CDR3 in DNA: TGTGCCAGCAGCTTAGCGCCAGGACAGGGAGGAAAAACCGGGGAGCTGTTTTTT. Translating gives CASSLAPGQGGKTGELFF.

This clonotype was detected a few times. The chain carries TRBV19 and TRBJ2-7; D gene unclear. The CDR3 has 14 amino acids. Trimming left V 4 bases short and J 0 bases short, with 10 bases between. The germline gives CDR1 LNHDA, CDR2 SQIVND (reference sequence). The CDR3, as DNA: TGTGCCAGTAGTAACGGTCTTTACTCCTACGAGCAGTACTTC. Encoded protein: CASSNGLYSYEQYF.

The rearrangement uses TRBV3-1 and TRBJ1-3; no reliable D call. Germline V CDR1 and CDR2: LGHDT, YNNKEL (reference sequence). Trimming removed 1 base from V and 5 bases from J, with 9 bases in between. The CDR3 is made up of 14 amino acids. The DNA of the CDR3 is TGTGCCAGCAGCCAAGTCGAAGGAAGAAACACCATATATTTT. Its translation: CASSQVEGRNTIYF.

The table lists this clonotype with a few counts. V usage is TRBV18 and J usage is TRBJ2-7, with 9 bases aligning to TRBD1. Trimming at V came to 2 bases and at J to 3 bases, leaving 5 bases not matched to a gene. The V gene's germline CDR1 is KGHSH and CDR2 LQKENI. The CDR3 has 15 residues. The chain's CDR3 is CASSPSRQGGYEQYF. The CDR3 DNA reads TGTGCCAGCTCACCATCGCGACAGGGGGGCTACGAGCAGTACTTC.

This clonotype rates as medium-sized. The chain has TRBV4-1 and TRBJ1-5, with D unresolved. The germline V and J ends were trimmed by 4 bases and 4 bases, with 14 bases remaining between them. Germline V lookup: CDR1 MGHRA, CDR2 YSYEKL. This CDR3 comprises 15 residues. The CDR3 bases are TGCGCCAGCAGCCTCTTAGGGAGGGCAAATCAGCCCCAGCATTTT. It encodes CASSLLGRANQPQHF.

There are a few counts of this clonotype. The chain has TRBV5-1 and TRBJ1-4; D not resolved. The V gene lost 0 bases and the J gene lost 3 bases, with 9 bases spanning the gap. This CDR3 contains 15 residues. The germline gives CDR1 SGHRS, CDR2 YFSETQ. CDR3: CASSLEIGPNEKLFF. The CDR3 DNA is TGCGCCAGCAGCTTGGAAATCGGACCTAATGAAAAACTGTTTTTT. Drawing the rest from reference TRBV5-1 and TRBJ1-4, the complete variable domain is KAGVTQTPRYLIKTRGQQVTLSCSPISGHRSVSWYQQTPGQGLQFLFEYFSETQRNKGNFPGRFSGRQFSNSRSEMNVSTLELGDSALYLCASSLEIGPNEKLFFGSGTQLSVL.

V usage is TRBV20-1 and J usage is TRBJ1-5, with D uncertain. This CDR3 spans 11 amino acids. Trimming pared 6 bases from V and 6 bases from J, leaving 9 bases between. Germline V CDR1 and CDR2: DFQATT, SNEGSKA (reference sequence). The CDR3 DNA sequence: TGCAGTGCGACACCGGGTCAGCCCCAGCATTTT. It is translated as CSATPGQPQHF.

This clonotype was recorded once. The chain employs TRBV2 and TRBJ2-7, with D unresolved. Germline CDR1 SNHLY, CDR2 FYNNEI. The CDR3 consists of 10 residues. Trimming pared 8 bases from V and 6 bases from J, leaving 8 bases between. As DNA, the CDR3 is TGTGCCAGCGCGGACCTCGAGCAGTACTTC. Amino acids: CASADLEQYF.

The V gene is TRBV12-3 or TRBV12-4, the J gene TRBJ2-2, with TRBD1 matching over 9 bases. With 3 bases clipped from V and 6 bases from J, the junction kept 8 bases outside the gene matches. CDR3 length equals 16 residues. CDR3 residues: CASSFEGTGQPGELFF. The CDR3 bases are TGTGCCAGCAGTTTCGAGGGGACAGGGCAACCCGGGGAGCTGTTTTTT.

This clonotype was seen only a few times. The CDR3 region has the DNA TGCGCCAGCAGCCAAGCGCCCTCTAGCGCCTCCTGGGACGAGCAGTACTTC. This sequence encodes CASSQAPSSASWDEQYF. The chain uses TRBV4-3 and TRBJ2-7; a possible D gene is TRBD2 (6 bases). Germline CDR1 is LGHNA and CDR2 is YSLEER. V gave up 1 base and J gave up 5 bases, with 21 bases separating them. The CDR3 sequence is 17 residues long.

As regards this clonotype: Possible read error: a much larger clone is one base away. CDR3 sequence reads: CASSGRGSAGNTIYF. The CDR3 DNA follows: TGTGCCAGCAGCGGACGGGGGTCGGCTGGAAACACCATATATTTT. This chain uses TRBV21-1 with TRBJ1-3; TRBD1, the table's D call, lacks a check against the DNA. TRBV21-1 is a pseudogene segment. CDR3 length: 15 amino acids.

The V gene is TRBV4-2, the J gene TRBJ2-3, with 7 bases that match TRBD2. J lost 5 bases, V lost 1 base, and 3 bases had no gene match. The CDR3 contains 14 residues. Germline assignment: CDR1 LGHNA and CDR2 YNFKEQ. The CDR3 nucleotides read TGTGCCAGCAGCCAAGGGCCTAGCGGAGATACGCAGTATTTT. Its protein product is CASSQGPSGDTQYF.

Regarding this clonotype: One junction end disagrees with the germline gene, perhaps due to a read error. V gene TRBV28 combines with J gene TRBJ2-2, with D possibly TRBD1 on 6 matching bases. CDR1 is MDHEN, CDR2 SYDVKM, per germline. The CDR3 extends over 13 amino acids. The CDR3 DNA is TGTGCCAGCAGTCTATGGGGGCCCGGGGAGCTGTTTTTT. The encoded protein is CASSLWGPGELFF.

The gene calls are TRBV28 and TRBJ1-5; possibly TRBD1 for D (5 bases). This CDR3 is 14 amino acids long. With 3 bases removed from V and 5 bases from J, the gap between germline ends came to 11 bases. The germline gives CDR1 MDHEN, CDR2 SYDVKM. The CDR3 DNA sequence: TGTGCCAGCAGTTTCGCAGGGCCATATCAGCCCCAGCATTTT. Amino acids: CASSFAGPYQPQHF.

This clonotype has only a few counts. The chain carries TRBV28 and TRBJ1-4; TRBD1 is a possible D gene (5 bases). V lost 8 bases to trimming and J lost 10 bases, with 14 bases between them. Germline V lookup: CDR1 MDHEN, CDR2 SYDVKM. The CDR3 sequence is 12 residues long. The CDR3 bases are TGTGCCAGCGGGGGTAAGCCTGGAAAACTGTTTTTT. This translates into CASGGKPGKLFF.

This clonotype is labeled medium-sized. The CDR3 protein is CASSQGPNQPQHF. For the CDR3, the DNA is TGTGCCAGCAGCCAAGGGCCGAACCAGCCCCAGCATTTT. This chain connects TRBV11-2 to TRBJ1-5; no definite D call. The CDR3 runs to 13 residues. In germline, CDR1 is SGHAT, CDR2 FQNNGV. V lost 5 bases, J lost 7 bases, and 12 bases lay in between.

Note on this clonotype: This could be a read error, since a much larger clone is one nucleotide away. The gene calls are TRBV4-1 and TRBJ1-2, with D possibly being TRBD1 (6 bases). CDR3 length equals 14 residues. Germline CDR1 MGHRA, CDR2 YSYEKL. V shed 3 bases and J shed 4 bases, with 12 bases lying between them. The CDR3 loop reads CASSQCRGSYGYTF. CDR3 DNA sequence: TGCGCCAGCAGCCAGTGCAGGGGAAGCTATGGCTACACCTTC.

Note on this clonotype: A much larger clone sits a single nucleotide away, making a read error possible. The chain has TRBV18 and TRBJ1-5; no clear D gene. The CDR3 extends over 16 amino acids. The germline gives CDR1 KGHSH, CDR2 LQKENI. The CDR3 reads CVSSPREATGNQPQHF. CDR3 nucleotide sequence: TGTGTCAGCTCACCGCGGGAAGCGACGGGGAATCAGCCCCAGCATTTT.

V is TRBV20-1 and J is TRBJ2-3; 9 nucleotides agree with TRBD1. The V segment lost 0 bases and the J segment 2 bases; nucleotides outside the gene matches: 6. The germline V gene has CDR1 DFQATT and CDR2 SNEGSKA (reference sequence). The CDR3 has 16 amino acids. CDR3 DNA sequence: TGCAGTGCTAGAGATGACAGGGGGGTATCCACAGATACGCAGTATTTT. Residues: CSARDDRGVSTDTQYF.

Remarks on this clonotype: Germline and junction disagree at one end, which may indicate a read error. V usage is TRBV6-2 or TRBV6-3 and J usage is TRBJ2-2; no definite D call. Germline V gene lookup returns CDR1 MNHEY and CDR2 SVGEGT. The CDR3 has 14 residues. CDR3 residues: CASFPWVTTRELFF. The CDR3 nucleotides are TGTGCCAGTTTCCCCTGGGTTACCACCAGGGAGCTGTTTTTT.

This clonotype is medium-sized within its sample. V and J are TRBV7-4 and TRBJ2-3; D may correspond to TRBD1 or TRBD2 (5 bases each). Per germline, CDR1 SGHVT and CDR2 SQSDAQ. With 5 bases removed from V and 0 bases from J, the gap between germline ends came to 12 bases. The length of the CDR3 is 15 residues. The CDR3 sequence is CASSPGTGSTDTQYF. The CDR3 region has the DNA TGTGCCAGCAGCCCGGGGACGGGCAGCACAGATACGCAGTATTTT.

In the case of this clonotype: A read error is possible here, since a much larger clone lies one base away. This chain uses TRBV7-9 with TRBJ2-3; D may be TRBD1 or TRBD2 (5 bases each). The CDR3 has 13 amino acids. Per the germline V gene, CDR1 is SEHNR and CDR2 is FQNEAQ (reference sequence). CDR3 sequence: CAGSLWGLDTQYF. In DNA form, the CDR3 reads TGTGCCGGCAGCCTATGGGGGTTAGATACGCAGTATTTT.

The chain links TRBV19 to TRBJ2-1; 10 bases match TRBD2. Losses at the gene ends were 1 base for V and 5 bases for J; bases not matched to a gene: 5. Germline assignment: CDR1 LNHDA and CDR2 SQIVND (reference sequence). The CDR3 runs 16 residues. The CDR3 is CASSIVKRGGHNEQFF. In nucleotides, the CDR3 is TGTGCCAGTAGTATAGTGAAGCGGGGGGGCCACAATGAGCAGTTCTTC.

The rearrangement joins TRBV5-4 to TRBJ1-2, with D possibly matching TRBD1 (5 bases). V lost 3 bases and J 5 bases, leaving 14 bases between the germline ends. The CDR3 spans 14 residues. CDR1 is SGHNT, CDR2 YYREEE, per germline (reference sequence). The CDR3 sequence: CASSWWGRVYGYTF. CDR3 DNA sequence: TGTGCCAGCAGCTGGTGGGGCAGGGTGTATGGCTACACCTTC.

V usage is TRBV4-3 and J usage is TRBJ1-6; a weak D match, TRBD1 (5 bases). Per the germline V gene, CDR1 is LGHNA and CDR2 is YSLEER. V was shortened by 1 base and J by 7 bases, with 5 bases between the two germline ends. The CDR3 sequence is 13 residues long. Here the CDR3 reads CASSQGGNSPLHF. CDR3 DNA sequence: TGCGCCAGCAGCCAAGGGGGGAATTCACCCCTCCACTTT.